Listed here are 2 T cell receptor beta chains from one sample, sequenced in a study of T-cell memory formation after mild COVID-19. TCRdb reprocessed the 5' RACE reads via MiXCR and lists one record per CDR3 protein. The sample yields about 430,000 distinct CDR3 sequences, over 15% seen once. The sequenced sample was PBMCs or a T cell subset sorted from them (not recorded which). The receptor source for this set is a man between 18 and 35 years old who had mild COVID-19 (a few samples of this study predate the infection). Cell type and time point are not known.

This clonotype was seen only a few times. This rearrangement joins TRBV6-5 to TRBJ2-3; D remains unclear. The V end lost 5 bases, the J end lost 4 bases, and 19 bases lay between the germline ends. There are 16 residues in the CDR3. Germline values: CDR1 MNHEY, CDR2 SVGAGI. The CDR3 loop is CASSALTHPYADTQYF. CDR3 nucleotide sequence: TGTGCCAGCAGTGCTTTGACTCACCCGTATGCAGATACGCAGTATTTT.

The genes are TRBV7-2 and TRBJ1-5, with D possibly TRBD1 on 5 matching bases. This CDR3 is built from 13 residues. Germline values: CDR1 SGHTA, CDR2 FQGNSA. V shed 2 bases and J shed 8 bases, with 10 bases lying between them. This CDR3 reads CASSLPGNKPQHF. CDR3 DNA: TGTGCCAGCAGCTTACCAGGGAATAAGCCCCAGCATTTT.